The 5 T cell receptor beta chains given below trace back to one sample, sequenced in a study of shared clonotypes between healthy human individuals (TCRdb year 2020). Libraries were built with the immunoSEQ multiplex PCR assay. The immuneACCESS repertoire file appears here via TCRdb, limited to in-frame rearrangements. These files lack a portion of the clones; in checked studies, under half of the deficit traces to unresolved V genes, and the cause of the others is not known. The sample table holds millions of clones, of which around nine tenths were seen once. In total, the top ten clones hold roughly 0.13% of the sample. Sequenced: naive CD4+ T cells sorted from blood. The cell subset or site tag for this specimen amounts to: CD45RA+ positively selected. Receptors originate from a man aged 18 to 35 in good health.

The genes are TRBV12-5 and TRBJ2-2, with 9 bases lining up with TRBD1. V lost 0 bases and J lost 8; bases outside the gene matches: 13. Germline values: CDR1 LGHNT, CDR2 FRNRAP. CDR3 length equals 18 residues. CDR3: CASGLVLASQGASGELFF. CDR3 bases: TGTGCTAGTGGTTTGGTACTCGCATCACAGGGGGCCTCTGGGGAGCTGTTTTTT.

The V gene is TRBV6-5, the J gene TRBJ1-4; D possibly corresponds to TRBD1 (6 bases). This CDR3 region has 14 residues. CDR1 MNHEY and CDR2 SVGAGI come from the germline V gene. V was pared by 4 bases and J by 7 bases, with 13 bases between. CDR3 loop: CASSSYRVAEKLFF. CDR3 DNA sequence: TGTGCCAGCAGTTCGTACAGGGTCGCTGAAAAACTGTTTTTT.

The rearrangement uses TRBV4-1 and TRBJ1-2; 7 bases match TRBD1. The germline V gene encodes CDR1 MGHRA and CDR2 YSYEKL. The CDR3 length is 12 residues. V lost 3 bases and J lost 6; bases outside the gene matches: 1. The CDR3 DNA reads as TGCGCCAGCAGCCAGCAGGGGGATGGCTACACCTTC. It translates to CASSQQGDGYTF.

V is TRBV5-5 and J is TRBJ1-5; D is undetermined. Germline V gene lookup returns CDR1 SGHKS and CDR2 YYEKEE (reference sequence). This CDR3 region has 13 residues. V was clipped by 5 bases and J by 4 bases, with 10 bases between them. CDR3 coding DNA: TGTGCCAGCAGATTCGCTACTAATCAGCCCCAGCATTTT. It codes for CASRFATNQPQHF.

The sample holds one count of this clone. The chain joins TRBV4-1 to TRBJ1-3, with 7 positions matching TRBD1. The germline gives CDR1 MGHRA, CDR2 YSYEKL. Losses at the gene ends were 1 base for V and 3 bases for J; bases not matched to a gene: 9. The CDR3 spans 17 residues. The CDR3 bases are TGCGCCAGCAGCCAAGCTGACAGGGCGGCGGGTGGAAACACCATATATTTT. Translated, it gives CASSQADRAAGGNTIYF.